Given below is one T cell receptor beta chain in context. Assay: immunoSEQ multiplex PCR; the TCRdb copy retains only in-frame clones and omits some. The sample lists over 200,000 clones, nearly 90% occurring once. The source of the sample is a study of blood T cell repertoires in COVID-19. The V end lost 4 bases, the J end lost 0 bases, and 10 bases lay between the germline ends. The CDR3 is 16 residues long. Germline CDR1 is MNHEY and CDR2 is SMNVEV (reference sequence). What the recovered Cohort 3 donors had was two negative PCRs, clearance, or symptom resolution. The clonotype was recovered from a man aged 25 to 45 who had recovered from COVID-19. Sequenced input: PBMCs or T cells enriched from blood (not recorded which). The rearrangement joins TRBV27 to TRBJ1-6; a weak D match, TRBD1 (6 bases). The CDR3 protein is CASSSQGSSYNSPLHF. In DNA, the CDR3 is TGTGCCAGCAGTTCCCAGGGGAGCTCCTATAATTCACCCCTCCACTTT.